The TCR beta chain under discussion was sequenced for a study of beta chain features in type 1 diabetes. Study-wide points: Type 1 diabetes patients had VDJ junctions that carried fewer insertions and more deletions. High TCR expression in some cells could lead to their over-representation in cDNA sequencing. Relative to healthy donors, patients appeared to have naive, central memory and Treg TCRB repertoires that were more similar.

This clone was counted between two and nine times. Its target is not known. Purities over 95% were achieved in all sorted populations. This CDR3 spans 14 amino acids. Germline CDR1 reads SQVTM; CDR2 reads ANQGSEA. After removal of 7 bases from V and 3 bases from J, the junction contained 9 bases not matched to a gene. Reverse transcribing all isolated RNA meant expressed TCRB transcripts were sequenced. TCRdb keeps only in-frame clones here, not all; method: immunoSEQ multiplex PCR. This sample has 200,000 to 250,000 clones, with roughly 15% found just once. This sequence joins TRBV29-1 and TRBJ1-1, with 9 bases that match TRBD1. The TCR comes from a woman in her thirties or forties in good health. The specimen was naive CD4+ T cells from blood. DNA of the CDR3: TGCAGCGCCACGACAGGGGGGTGGGACACTGAAGCTTTCTTT. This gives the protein CSATTGGWDTEAFF.